A selection of T cell receptor beta chains follows, all from one sample in a study of blood T cells in healthy people across ages. TCRdb called the 5' RACE reads again in MiXCR, with one record for every CDR3 protein. The table shows over 950,000 distinct CDR3 sequences, with roughly two fifths occurring only once. Sequenced: blood. Every receptor here comes from a young man in good health. The CDR3 runs from the conserved cysteine through the conserved F or W. Fields, in order: J gene, D gene, V gene, CDR3 protein. The D gene is left open where the match is weak.

J: TRBJ1-2; D: -; V: TRBV4-3; CDR3: CASSQSRGGATDGYTF
J: TRBJ2-3; D: -; V: TRBV20-1; CDR3: CSTRPGTSKNTDTQYF
J: TRBJ2-3; D: -; V: TRBV7-2; CDR3: CASSLEFLSPDTQYF
J: TRBJ1-5; D: -; V: TRBV3-1; CDR3: CASSQVVGLNQPQHF
J: TRBJ1-2; D: -; V: TRBV4-1; CDR3: CASSQVIVQVGPANYGYTF
J: TRBJ2-7; D: TRBD1; V: TRBV7-8; CDR3: CASSLRQGPSPYNEQYF
J: TRBJ1-1; D: -; V: TRBV6-6; CDR3: CAGEGEMNTEAFF
J: TRBJ1-2; D: TRBD1; V: TRBV29-1; CDR3: CSVAGTGGFGYTF
J: TRBJ1-5; D: -; V: TRBV2; CDR3: CASSDGGRAHQPQHF
J: TRBJ1-2; D: -; V: TRBV5-1; CDR3: CASMELDSSYGYTF
J: TRBJ1-1; D: TRBD1; V: TRBV7-2; CDR3: CASSSMGTGDENAEAFF
J: TRBJ2-3; D: TRBD1; V: TRBV28; CDR3: CASTRDRDTDTQYF
J: TRBJ1-4; D: -; V: TRBV6-5; CDR3: CASSRTVNEKLFF
J: TRBJ2-3; D: TRBD2; V: TRBV9; CDR3: CASSVATGTSKSADTQYF
J: TRBJ2-1; D: -; V: TRBV7-9; CDR3: CASSFGLDSYNEQFF
J: TRBJ2-1; D: -; V: TRBV10-3; CDR3: CAIAPRMTYNEQFF
J: TRBJ2-2; D: TRBD2; V: TRBV20-1; CDR3: CSASPSGVGTGELFF
J: TRBJ2-3; D: TRBD2; V: TRBV24-1; CDR3: CATSLAGGYTDTQYF
J: TRBJ2-1; D: -; V: TRBV20-1; CDR3: CSASETKYNEQFF
J: TRBJ1-2; D: -; V: TRBV9; CDR3: CASSGPQGYDYGYTF
J: TRBJ2-1; D: -; V: TRBV12-3/TRBV12-4; CDR3: CASRRDSSPWEGIYNEQFF
J: TRBJ1-3; D: -; V: TRBV21-1; CDR3: CASSKALTGGRGSGNTIYF
J: TRBJ1-6; D: -; V: TRBV12-3/TRBV12-4; CDR3: CASSGSYNSPLHF
J: TRBJ1-2; D: TRBD1; V: TRBV20-1; CDR3: CSATEDRGAGYTF
J: TRBJ1-1; D: -; V: TRBV29-1; CDR3: CSVEARGGYMDTEAFF
J: TRBJ1-1; D: TRBD1; V: TRBV9; CDR3: CASSALTGGTEAFF
J: TRBJ2-3; D: -; V: TRBV7-3; CDR3: CASSLNGDEGDTQYF
J: TRBJ1-3; D: TRBD1; V: TRBV20-1; CDR3: CSAREGTAGGNTIYF
J: TRBJ2-2; D: -; V: TRBV5-1; CDR3: CASIKASNTGELFF
J: -; D: -; V: TRBV12-5; CDR3: CASGLPPYNEQYF
J: TRBJ1-6; D: -; V: TRBV2; CDR3: CASRVSNSPLHF
J: TRBJ1-1; D: -; V: TRBV24-1; CDR3: CATSSGEPPRAFF
J: TRBJ2-5; D: TRBD1; V: TRBV10-3; CDR3: CAISEGGQTETQYF
J: TRBJ2-3; D: -; V: TRBV4-3; CDR3: CASSQDRLDSHPQYF
J: TRBJ1-2; D: -; V: TRBV6-6; CDR3: CAGSLSSGNQADYGYTF
J: TRBJ1-6; D: -; V: TRBV27; CDR3: CASSFQGWNSPLHF
J: TRBJ2-3; D: -; V: TRBV24-1; CDR3: CATSDPRSDTQYF
J: TRBJ1-1; D: -; V: TRBV29-1; CDR3: CSAWVNTEAFF
J: TRBJ1-6; D: -; V: TRBV14; CDR3: CASSQDYGSPLHF
J: TRBJ2-3; D: -; V: TRBV20-1; CDR3: CSAYHQSGGADTQYF
J: TRBJ2-1; D: -; V: TRBV7-2; CDR3: CASSSSVRGGSYNEQFF
J: TRBJ1-5; D: TRBD1; V: TRBV20-1; CDR3: CSAAEQGNSNQPQHF
J: TRBJ1-4; D: TRBD1; V: TRBV6-1; CDR3: CASTRQGASSNEKLFF
J: TRBJ2-1; D: -; V: TRBV7-2; CDR3: CASSLSPPDNEQFF
J: TRBJ2-3; D: -; V: TRBV28; CDR3: CASSSPGGGHTDTQYF
J: TRBJ1-1; D: -; V: TRBV3-1; CDR3: CASSRGQQNTEAFF
J: TRBJ1-5; D: -; V: TRBV6-2/TRBV6-3; CDR3: CASNNGFGQPQHF
J: TRBJ2-3; D: -; V: TRBV4-2; CDR3: CASSQVRPGTGGDTQYF
J: TRBJ2-1; D: -; V: TRBV5-4; CDR3: CTSSSTQGMSSYNEQFF
J: TRBJ1-4; D: TRBD1; V: TRBV7-9; CDR3: CASTPTGDEEKLFF
J: TRBJ1-4; D: TRBD1; V: TRBV20-1; CDR3: CSAPLGQGDEKLFF